A selection of T cell receptor beta chains follows, all from one sample in a study of identical twins. MiXCR, run by TCRdb on the 5' RACE reads, gives a single entry per CDR3 protein. The sample lists 420,000 or so distinct CDR3 sequences, roughly 20% occurring once. The sequencing sample was made of naive T cells sorted from blood. The receptor set was obtained from a man in his forties or fifties in good health. The CDR3 runs from the conserved cysteine through the conserved F or W. D genes are given only for firm matches.

V	J	D	CDR3
TRBV4-3	TRBJ1-5	TRBD1	CASSQDRGPESNQPQHF
TRBV6-5	TRBJ2-7	NA	CASSYSTAGIAQYF
TRBV20-1	TRBJ1-3	NA	CSARDWGNTGNTIYF
TRBV12-3/TRBV12-4	TRBJ2-2	NA	CASSFIPSDTGELFF
TRBV6-2/TRBV6-3	TRBJ2-5	NA	CASSQNRPQWETQYF
TRBV18	TRBJ1-1	NA	CASSPSSGGTEAFF
TRBV4-2	TRBJ2-5	TRBD2	CASSQEGTTAETKYF
TRBV15	TRBJ2-2	NA	CATSRGESTGELFF
TRBV28	TRBJ2-7	TRBD2	CASSLTSGRLSYEQYF
TRBV6-1	TRBJ1-3	NA	CATTAGTTFSGNTIYF
TRBV20-1	TRBJ2-5	NA	CSARPFDRNAETQYF
TRBV10-3	TRBJ1-3	TRBD1	CAISETDRAGNTIYF
TRBV12-5	TRBJ2-1	NA	CASGQGAGEQFF
TRBV7-2	TRBJ2-7	NA	CASSFLHEQYF
TRBV20-1	TRBJ2-2	NA	CSAPMGYTGELFF
TRBV5-4	TRBJ2-7	NA	CASSLAGGRSSWTKEQYF
TRBV5-6	TRBJ1-4	TRBD1	CASSLQGNNEKLFF
TRBV24-1	TRBJ2-7	NA	CATSDSGAYEQYF
TRBV5-1	TRBJ2-1	NA	CASSLVWEDNEQFF
TRBV27	TRBJ2-1	NA	CASSFITGGVSNEQFF
TRBV15	TRBJ2-5	NA	CATSRVGTLEETQYF
TRBV29-1	TRBJ2-1	TRBD2	CSVAASGRLDEQFF
TRBV12-3/TRBV12-4	TRBJ2-7	TRBD1	CASRVGTGGIYEQYF
TRBV29-1	TRBJ2-1	NA	CSVEVTTGFWYNEQFF
TRBV5-1	TRBJ2-2	NA	CASSLVGQGTGELFF
TRBV7-2	TRBJ1-2	TRBD1	CASSLSTGTIDYGYTF
TRBV5-1	TRBJ2-5	NA	CASSLVGTATQETQYF
TRBV5-1	TRBJ2-7	NA	CASSLGANNYEQYF
TRBV20-1	TRBJ2-7	TRBD1	CSATGTARQYF
TRBV14	TRBJ2-5	NA	CASSRNPGETQYF
TRBV20-1	TRBJ2-1	TRBD2	CSARGGTSGRLYNEQFF
TRBV25-1	TRBJ1-1	TRBD1	CASSETRTGNTEAFF
TRBV20-1	TRBJ1-5	TRBD1	CSATGTGIYSNQPQHF
TRBV20-1	TRBJ2-2	NA	CSARGPGGGNTGELFF
TRBV9	TRBJ2-2	TRBD2	CASSPGGDTGELFF
TRBV4-2	TRBJ1-2	NA	CASSQDPAANYGYTF
TRBV7-6	TRBJ2-1	NA	CASSLSFDYERRSRPSYNEQFF
TRBV20-1	TRBJ2-1	TRBD2	CSALLAGRHNEQFF
TRBV29-1	TRBJ1-2	NA	CSVDYIGQGRGGYTF
TRBV7-9	TRBJ2-3	NA	CASHKGDTQYF
TRBV29-1	TRBJ2-7	NA	CSVLDEYEQYF
TRBV7-8	TRBJ2-5	TRBD2	CASSLTSGQETQYF
TRBV12-3/TRBV12-4	TRBJ2-3	NA	CASSPMDSTDTQYF
TRBV4-1	TRBJ1-1	TRBD1	CASSQVDRGTEAFF
TRBV20-1	TRBJ2-2	NA	CSVRGLTGELFF
TRBV4-3	TRBJ2-1	TRBD2	CASSQPLLAGPKGNEQFF
TRBV15	TRBJ2-4	TRBD1	CATSRVRTGGFQYF
TRBV7-9	TRBJ2-3	NA	CASSPPPWESSTDTQYF
TRBV20-1	TRBJ1-4	TRBD1	CSASRGTAFNEKLFF
TRBV12-3/TRBV12-4	TRBJ2-1	TRBD2	CASTASGRYNEQFF
TRBV9	TRBJ1-6	NA	CASSVGSSYNSPLHF
TRBV5-1	TRBJ2-7	TRBD2	CASSPRPASGGTYEQYF
TRBV20-1	TRBJ2-7	TRBD2	CSASSPSGSHEQYF
TRBV6-2/TRBV6-3	TRBJ2-1	NA	CASSYSVDKEFF
TRBV6-2/TRBV6-3	TRBJ2-3	NA	CASSYSDTQYF
TRBV21-1	TRBJ1-2	NA	CASSKVTGDRSYGYTF
TRBV4-1	TRBJ2-2	NA	CASSQDSPTAANTGELFF